The 27 T cell receptor beta chains listed next were all sequenced from one sample in a study of blood T cell repertoires in COVID-19. Some clones are missing from TCRdb's copy, which holds only in-frame ones; the method was immunoSEQ multiplex PCR. The sample contains about 170,000 clones, 65% to 85% of which appear only once. Sequenced input: PBMCs or T cells enriched from blood (not recorded which). The receptors come from a woman in her forties or fifties in a cohort exposed to, infected with or recovered from COVID-19 (not recorded which).

This chain uses TRBV15 with TRBJ1-1; TRBD1 matches 8 bases. Germline lookup yields CDR1 LNHNV and CDR2 YYDKDF (reference sequence). CDR3 length: 15 amino acids. V shed 5 bases and J 0 bases; nucleotides not matched to a gene: 5. The CDR3: CATSYQGALNTEAFF. The CDR3 nucleotides read TGTGCCACCAGCTATCAGGGGGCACTGAACACTGAAGCTTTCTTT.

This clone was recorded only once. The J gene is TRBJ2-1, the V gene TRBV12-3 or TRBV12-4; D is perhaps TRBD1 (6 bases). Trimming stripped 6 bases from V and 9 bases from J, with 15 bases between. The CDR3 extends over 13 amino acids. This chain's CDR3 is CASRTGSPSEQFF. CDR3 DNA sequence: TGTGCCAGCAGAACAGGGTCTCCCAGTGAGCAGTTCTTC.

The chain links TRBV27 to TRBJ2-5; the D gene is possibly TRBD2 (7 bases). CDR3 length equals 14 residues. V gave up 2 bases and J gave up 5 bases, with 12 bases separating them. Per germline, CDR1 MNHEY and CDR2 SMNVEV (reference sequence). CDR3 protein: CASSLRGAGETQYF. CDR3 DNA: TGTGCCAGCAGTTTACGGGGGGCCGGTGAGACCCAGTACTTC.

This chain joins TRBV19 and TRBJ2-3; TRBD1 matches at 7 bases. The germline gives CDR1 LNHDA, CDR2 SQIVND (reference sequence). This CDR3 contains 13 residues. V dropped 6 bases and J dropped 13; count of bases not matched to a gene: 13. The CDR3 coding sequence is TGTGCCAGTAGGGACCCAGGGGGTCATCGAAAGTATTTT. Its translation: CASRDPGGHRKYF.

This chain links TRBV7-2 with TRBJ1-6, with 7 bases that match TRBD1. Germline V gives CDR1 SGHTA, CDR2 FQGNSA. This CDR3 spans 14 amino acids. J lost 9 bases, V lost 5 bases, and 7 bases had no gene match. Here the CDR3 DNA reads TGTGCCAGCAGCCCTCGACAGGGTACTTCACCCCTCCACTTT. This codes for CASSPRQGTSPLHF. The complete variable domain, with remaining parts taken from reference TRBV7-2 and TRBJ1-6, reads GAGVSQSPSNKVTEKGKDVELRCDPISGHTALYWYRQSLGQGLEFLIYFQGNSAPDKSGLPSDRFSAERTGGSVSTLTIQRTQQEDSAVYLCASSPRQGTSPLHFGNGTRLTVT.

The rearrangement links TRBV5-1 to TRBJ1-2; D unresolved. The CDR3 runs to 15 residues. In germline, CDR1 is SGHRS, CDR2 YFSETQ. V gave up 4 bases and J gave up 3 bases, with 16 bases separating them. The CDR3 is CASSQASGSDYGYTF. The DNA of the CDR3 is TGCGCCAGCAGCCAAGCGTCGGGGTCTGACTATGGCTACACCTTC.

The chain employs TRBV25-1 and TRBJ2-1; 12 nucleotides match TRBD2. Losses at the gene ends were 3 bases for V and 6 bases for J; bases not matched to a gene: 6. Germline CDR1 is MGHDK and CDR2 is SYGVNS. This CDR3 comprises 16 residues. The CDR3 spells CASSDPGLAGFNEQFF. In nucleotides, the CDR3 is TGTGCCAGCAGTGACCCCGGACTAGCGGGATTCAATGAGCAGTTCTTC.

The rearrangement joins TRBV7-9 to TRBJ1-1; 10 bases map to TRBD1. Losses at the gene ends were 5 bases for V and 0 bases for J; bases not matched to a gene: 9. The germline V gene encodes CDR1 SEHNR and CDR2 FQNEAQ (reference sequence). The CDR3 length is 17 residues. The CDR3 nucleotides read TGTGCCAGCAGCCCTACCGGGACAGGGGTGATGAACACTGAAGCTTTCTTT. Translated: CASSPTGTGVMNTEAFF.

The gene calls are TRBV5-6 and TRBJ1-4; 10 bases align to TRBD1. The CDR3 loop spans 15 amino acids. Germline values: CDR1 SGHDT, CDR2 YYEEEE. The V segment lost 3 bases and the J segment 5 bases; nucleotides outside the gene matches: 4. DNA of the CDR3: TGTGCCAGCAGCTCCCGGGACAGGGGAAATGAAAAACTGTTTTTT. Residues: CASSSRDRGNEKLFF.

This chain uses TRBV3-1 (or the pseudogene TRBV3-2) with TRBJ1-2; no clear D. Germline assignment: CDR1 LGHDT and CDR2 YNNKEL (reference sequence). The CDR3 is 16 residues long. Trimming shortened V by 0 bases and J by 4 bases, and 15 bases separated the two germline ends. Here the CDR3 DNA reads TGTGCCAGCAGCCAAGAATCCCCAGGCGATATCTATGGCTACACCTTC. It codes for CASSQESPGDIYGYTF.

J is TRBJ2-4 and V is TRBV7-2; TRBD2 matches at 13 bases. With 5 bases clipped from V and 1 base from J, the junction kept 2 bases outside the gene matches. CDR3 length: 16 amino acids. The germline gives CDR1 SGHTA, CDR2 FQGNSA. The CDR3 protein is CASSGGLAGAKNIQYF. For the CDR3, the DNA is TGTGCCAGCAGCGGGGGACTAGCGGGGGCCAAAAACATTCAGTACTTC.

J is TRBJ1-2 and V is TRBV30; no clear D gene. Per the germline V gene, CDR1 is GTSNPN and CDR2 is SVGIG (reference sequence). CDR3 length: 13 residues. With 1 base removed from V and 2 bases from J, the gap between germline ends came to 8 bases. The CDR3, as DNA: TGTGCCTGGAGTGACAGTGGCAACTATGGCTACACCTTC. This codes for CAWSDSGNYGYTF.

The rearrangement links TRBV7-9 to TRBJ2-7; D not resolved. V lost 1 base, J lost 6 bases, and 13 bases lay in between. The CDR3 totals 14 residues. Per germline, CDR1 SEHNR and CDR2 FQNEAQ (reference sequence). As DNA, the CDR3 is TGTGCCAGCAGCTTAGGAGGATTAACGGCCGAGCAGTACTTC. This sequence encodes CASSLGGLTAEQYF.

The gene calls are TRBV11-2 and TRBJ2-5; D might be TRBD2 (5 bases). The CDR3 totals 16 residues. The germline V gene encodes CDR1 SGHAT and CDR2 FQNNGV. V was cut by 5 bases and J by 3 bases, with 19 bases left in between. In nucleotides, the CDR3 is TGTGCCAGCAGCCCTCGCTTCGACTACAGAAAAGAGACCCAGTACTTC. Protein product: CASSPRFDYRKETQYF.

V is TRBV23-1 and J is TRBJ1-4, with 7 nucleotides matching TRBD1. TRBV23-1 belongs to the ORF category, with a function that is uncertain. CDR3 size: 16 residues. With 7 bases clipped from V and 2 bases from J, the junction kept 10 bases outside the gene matches. The CDR3 spells CASMEGARRTNEKLFF. The CDR3 region has the DNA TGCGCCAGCATGGAGGGGGCGCGGAGGACTAATGAAAAACTGTTTTTT.

The chain couples TRBV28 to TRBJ1-4; D possibly corresponds to TRBD1 (5 bases). V was cut by 7 bases and J by 8 bases, with 11 bases left in between. Germline V gives CDR1 MDHEN, CDR2 SYDVKM. The CDR3 length is 12 residues. CDR3 DNA: TGTGCCAGCAAAGGGGCCGGGGAAAAACTGTTTTTT. Protein product: CASKGAGEKLFF.

V and J are TRBV28 and TRBJ2-7, with 9 bases matching TRBD1. There are 14 residues in the CDR3. J lost 4 bases, V lost 5 bases, and 6 bases had no gene match. CDR1 and CDR2 from the germline V gene are MDHEN and SYDVKM. The CDR3 spells CASSAPDRGYEQYF. For the CDR3, the DNA is TGTGCCAGCAGTGCGCCTGACAGGGGGTACGAGCAGTACTTC.

The chain employs TRBV28 and TRBJ2-5; TRBD1 matches 8 bases. This CDR3 is 14 amino acids long. V lost 5 bases and J lost 1; bases outside the gene matches: 3. The germline V gene encodes CDR1 MDHEN and CDR2 SYDVKM. CDR3 region: CASSQGALQETQYF. The CDR3 bases are TGTGCCAGCAGTCAGGGGGCCCTCCAAGAGACCCAGTACTTC.

V usage is TRBV19 and J usage is TRBJ1-6; weak D call: TRBD1 (5 bases). The V end lost 5 bases, the J end lost 7 bases, and 12 bases lay between the germline ends. Germline CDR1 LNHDA, CDR2 SQIVND (reference sequence). The CDR3 has 14 amino acids. The CDR3: CASSGGAGNSPLHF. CDR3 sequence (DNA): TGTGCCAGTAGTGGAGGGGCTGGGAATTCACCCCTCCACTTT. Drawing the rest from reference TRBV19 and TRBJ1-6, the complete variable domain is DGGITQSPKYLFRKEGQNVTLSCEQNLNHDAMYWYRQDPGQGLRLIYYSQIVNDFQKGDIAEGYSVSREKKESFPLTVTSAQKNPTAFYLCASSGGAGNSPLHFGNGTRLTVT.

The V gene is TRBV24-1, the J gene TRBJ2-7; 8 bases are a match to TRBD2. The CDR3 contains 14 residues. Germline assignment: CDR1 KGHDR and CDR2 SFDVKD. V lost 4 bases, J lost 5 bases, and 6 bases stayed unmatched. The CDR3 DNA is TGTGCCACCAGTGAAGCGGGAGCGGACCACGAGCAGTACTTC. Amino acid sequence: CATSEAGADHEQYF.

V and J are TRBV30 and TRBJ2-3, with a possible D match to TRBD2 (7 bases). CDR1 and CDR2 (germline): GTSNPN, SVGIG (reference sequence). Trimming took 8 bases from V and 1 from J, leaving 22 bases between them. The CDR3 runs 16 residues. The CDR3 nucleotides are TGTGCCGGGATCCATGGGAGGGGGGCCGGCACAGATACGCAGTATTTT. It yields the protein CAGIHGRGAGTDTQYF. Full variable domain (missing parts from reference TRBV30 and TRBJ2-3): SQTIHQWPATLVQPVGSPLSLECTVEGTSNPNLYWYRQAAGRGLQLLFYSVGIGQISSEVPQNLSASRPQDRQFILSSKKLLLSDSGFYLCAGIHGRGAGTDTQYFGPGTRLTVL.

V gene TRBV5-4 combines with J gene TRBJ1-6, with 9 bases fitting TRBD1. The trim removed 3 bases at V and 7 bases at J, leaving 2 bases unmatched. Germline CDR1 SGHNT, CDR2 YYREEE (reference sequence). This CDR3 region has 14 residues. CDR3 sequence: CASSWTGANSPLHF. CDR3 DNA: TGTGCCAGCAGCTGGACAGGGGCCAATTCACCCCTCCACTTT.

The sample holds many counts of this clone. The same CDR3 arises from other DNA sequences in this sample as well. J is TRBJ1-1 and V is TRBV5-5; TRBD1 is a possible D gene (6 bases). CDR1 SGHKS and CDR2 YYEKEE come from the germline V gene (reference sequence). This CDR3 has 15 residues. V dropped 4 bases and J dropped 1 base, with 14 bases sitting between them. The chain's CDR3 is CASSLSDRPNTEAFF. The CDR3 DNA reads as TGTGCCAGCAGCCTGTCGGACAGACCGAACACTGAAGCTTTCTTT.

The chain recombines TRBV19 with TRBJ2-7, with 9 bases that match TRBD2. The CDR3 sequence is 14 residues long. J lost 6 bases, V lost 4 bases, and 7 bases had no gene match. Germline CDR1 LNHDA, CDR2 SQIVND (reference sequence). CDR3 in DNA: TGTGCCAGTAGTACGGTAGCGGGAGTGGCCGAGCAGTACTTC. It translates to CASSTVAGVAEQYF.

V is TRBV28 and J is TRBJ1-2; D might be TRBD1 (6 bases). V was clipped by 9 bases and J by 3 bases, with 11 bases between them. The CDR3 sequence is 12 residues long. CDR1 and CDR2 from the germline V gene are MDHEN and SYDVKM. The CDR3: CASTGMYYGYTF. The DNA of the CDR3 is TGTGCCAGTACAGGGATGTACTATGGCTACACCTTC.

The J gene is TRBJ2-3, the V gene TRBV6-4, with 9 positions matching TRBD2. Trimming at V came to 3 bases and at J to 5 bases, leaving 3 bases not matched to a gene. In germline, CDR1 is MRHNA, CDR2 SNTAGT. This CDR3 has 14 amino acids. The CDR3 sequence: CASSEAGGGDTQYF. CDR3 in DNA: TGTGCCAGCAGTGAGGCGGGAGGGGGAGATACGCAGTATTTT.

The rearrangement links TRBV5-1 to TRBJ2-7; D unresolved. Deletions cut 4 bases from V and 0 bases from J, with 17 bases between. The CDR3 extends over 16 amino acids. Germline V gene lookup returns CDR1 SGHRS and CDR2 YFSETQ. The CDR3 loop is CASSQQNPMSSYEQYF. CDR3 nucleotides: TGCGCCAGCAGCCAACAGAATCCAATGAGCTCCTACGAGCAGTACTTC.